This T cell receptor beta chain originates from a study of T cell responses to AZD1222 COVID-19 vaccine. Study-wide results and caveats: The donor cohort was predominantly white British with a female majority, and clonal diversity may have been underestimated. In all cases, repertoires were sampled only after the peak T cell response.

Repertoires were generated with immunoSEQ multiplex PCR, while TCRdb's copy carries only in-frame clones and drops some. Altogether about 180,000 clones are present, 90% to 95% being singletons, with the ten largest covering around 1.6%. Analysis merged second doses at about 4 or about 12 weeks. The CDR3 is made up of 14 amino acids. Germline CDR1 is SGHAT and CDR2 is FQNNGV. The V gene lost 5 bases and the J gene lost 7 bases, with 17 bases spanning the gap. In regard to this clone: Antigen specificity is unknown.

The sequence came from an adult who received the AZD1222 COVID-19 vaccine. J is TRBJ1-1 and V is TRBV11-2; D not certain. The sample consisted of peripheral blood, taken 28 days after the second AZD1222 dose. CDR3 DNA sequence: TGTGCCAGCAGCACCCGGACGAGCAGTAGTGAAGCTTTCTTT. It specifies CASSTRTSSSEAFF.